This T cell receptor beta chain was captured in a study of shared clonotypes between healthy human individuals. CD45RO-negative CD8 cells positively selected for CCR7 made up the naive population, which excluded terminally differentiated effector memory CD45RA+ cells. Healthy adults negative for HIV, lacking recent acute infections or vaccinations, served as donors. This clone was counted a few times. The antigen remains unidentified. The assay ran at deep level. The repertoire was sequenced with immunoSEQ multiplex PCR; TCRdb's copy has only in-frame clones and lacks some. The table has millions of clones, approximately 95% seen once; the top ten hold 0.85% to 1.3%. Regarding the study as a whole: Relative to their counterparts shared across all four donors, non-shared clonotypes exhibited diminished generation probabilities.

Unmatched junction bases numbered 6, after V lost 8 bases and J lost 11 bases. The germline gives CDR1 LNHDA, CDR2 SQIVND (reference sequence). CDR3 length equals 12 residues. This chain connects TRBV19 to TRBJ1-6; TRBD1 aligns across 7 bases. This clonotype was sampled from a man in his late teens or twenties in good health. Sequenced: naive CD8+ T cells sorted from blood. CDR3 nucleotide sequence: TGTGCCAGTCGACAGGGTACGGCACCCCTCCACTTT. Its translation is CASRQGTAPLHF.